This TCR beta chain was observed in a study of T-cell reconstitution after alpha-beta-depleted transplantation in children. Study results and limitations: The study reportedly traced alpha-beta T cells about two months after transplant to several hundred expanded graft clones.

CDR3 length equals 16 residues. CDR1 is SGHAT and CDR2 is FQNNGV in the germline V gene. V lost 0 bases to trimming and J lost 0 bases, with 9 bases between them. This clonotype was observed a few times. The target antigen is unknown. During its preparation, the TCRbeta library received unique molecular identifiers. MiXCR, applied by TCRdb to the PCR reads, yields one record per CDR3 protein. This table holds 500,000 to 750,000 distinct CDR3 sequences, 10% to 15% found once. The sequence was collected from a male patient younger than 18 who had a stem cell transplant for acute myeloid leukemia, so the T cells may come from the graft donor. The genes are TRBV11-2 and TRBJ2-1, with unresolved D. This sample comprised PBMCs, mostly from graft donor cells, obtained 360 days after TCRalphabeta/CD19-depleted stem cell transplant. DNA of the CDR3: TGTGCCAGCAGCTTAGATGGGCTGGGCTCCTACAATGAGCAGTTCTTC. This translates into CASSLDGLGSYNEQFF.